What follows are 28 T cell receptor beta chains derived from one specimen sequenced in a study of human T cells and chemical hapten exposure. TCRdb redid the calling of the RACE reads with MiXCR, one entry per CDR3 protein. The data show just under 65,000 distinct CDR3 sequences, with approximately 11% seen just once and about 2.5% held by the top ten. The time point here: patch test 3, about 24 weeks after DPC sensitization. Treatment noted: therapeutic diphenylcyclopropenone sensitization with weekly scalp DPC. This sample comprised whole blood, obtained in connection with sensitization to the hapten diphenylcyclopropenone (DPC). The receptor source for this set is a woman between 25 and 40 years old with alopecia areata. Some clones in this sample may be carry-over from other donors' samples.

The rearrangement uses TRBV7-7 and TRBJ2-5; D is uncertain. The CDR3 has 15 residues. The V gene's germline CDR1 is SSHAT and CDR2 FNYEAQ (reference sequence). With 5 bases removed from V and 4 bases from J, the gap between germline ends came to 17 bases. The CDR3, as DNA: TGTGCCAGCAGCGTGAAAGGGCCCCCCGGAGAGACCCAGTACTTC. Amino acids: CASSVKGPPGETQYF.

This clonotype was detected a few times. CDR3 coding DNA: TGCAGCGTATTAGGGGGCTCGAGCACTGAAGCTTTCTTT. This gives the protein CSVLGGSSTEAFF. V is TRBV29-1 and J is TRBJ1-1; 7 nucleotides align to TRBD1. The CDR3 sequence is 13 residues long. From germline, CDR1 is SQVTM and CDR2 ANQGSEA. V lost 6 bases and J lost 4; bases outside the gene matches: 8.

At least ten counts were recorded for this clonotype. The J gene is TRBJ1-5, the V gene TRBV28; D is uncertain. The V and J ends lost 6 bases and 1 base respectively, with 4 bases between them. CDR3 length: 12 residues. The germline V gene has CDR1 MDHEN and CDR2 SYDVKM. The CDR3 spells CASRESNQPQHF. DNA of the CDR3: TGTGCCAGCAGGGAGAGCAATCAGCCCCAGCATTTT.

V is TRBV2 and J is TRBJ1-1, with TRBD1 matching 7 bases. The CDR3 runs to 16 residues. Germline assignment: CDR1 SNHLY and CDR2 FYNNEI. The trim removed 7 bases at V and 5 bases at J, leaving 16 bases unmatched. CDR3 in amino acids: CASTRKQGPRETEAFF. The CDR3, as DNA: TGTGCCAGCACCCGAAAACAGGGGCCCCGGGAGACTGAAGCTTTCTTT.

This chain links TRBV29-1 with TRBJ2-3, with a weak D call TRBD2 (5 bases). The CDR3 spans 14 residues. Germline V lookup: CDR1 SQVTM, CDR2 ANQGSEA. The V end lost 4 bases, the J end lost 0 bases, and 11 bases lay between the germline ends. The CDR3 sequence: CSVGVSSSTDTQYF. In nucleotides, the CDR3 is TGCAGCGTTGGCGTCTCTAGCAGCACAGATACGCAGTATTTT.

The table lists this clonotype with many counts. The chain is built from TRBV30 and TRBJ1-5; D unresolved. CDR1 and CDR2 (germline): GTSNPN, SVGIG (reference sequence). Trimming cost V 2 bases and J 4 bases, with 15 bases left between them. The CDR3 has 15 amino acids. The CDR3 spells CAWSNTRRGNQPQHF. Here the CDR3 DNA reads TGTGCCTGGAGTAATACCCGCCGAGGAAATCAGCCCCAGCATTTT.

The rearrangement uses TRBV5-1 and TRBJ1-1; a weak D match, TRBD1 (5 bases). Germline CDR1 SGHRS, CDR2 YFSETQ. The CDR3 contains 13 residues. With 0 bases removed from V and 6 bases from J, the gap between germline ends came to 9 bases. The CDR3 sequence: CASSLVGVAEAFF. Written as DNA, the CDR3 is TGCGCCAGCAGCTTGGTAGGGGTAGCTGAAGCTTTCTTT.

This clonotype showed up just a few times. CDR3 nucleotides: TGTGCCAGCAGTTACCCCCCTCATGGGGTCGTGGGGAGCAATGAGCAGTTCTTC. This codes for CASSYPPHGVVGSNEQFF. The V call is TRBV6-2 or TRBV6-3, the J call TRBJ2-1, with a weak D call TRBD2 (5 bases). CDR1 and CDR2 from the germline V gene are MNHEY and SVGEGT. The CDR3 has 18 amino acids. The V end was cut by 2 bases, the J end by 6 bases, with 23 bases between.

Of note for this clonotype: This sequence may be a read error, since a much larger clone differs from it by one base. A read error is likely, as this CDR3 ends without the conserved phenylalanine or tryptophan. V usage is TRBV2 and J usage is TRBJ2-7, with D uncertain. Germline CDR1 and CDR2: SNHLY and FYNNEI. The CDR3 runs to 12 residues. V was clipped by 8 bases and J by 3 bases, with 11 bases between them. DNA for the CDR3: TGTGCCAGCGCCCAGGACGACTACGAGCAGTACTAC. Protein product: CASAQDDYEQYY.

With regard to this clonotype: Just one base apart from a much larger clone, this may be a read error. The chain uses TRBV29-1 and TRBJ1-1; D is unclear. V lost 8 bases and J lost 0, with 10 bases in between. The CDR3 totals 12 residues. Germline loops: CDR1 SQVTM, CDR2 ANQGSEA. The CDR3 sequence: CSSNGMNTEAFF. The DNA for the CDR3 is TGCAGCAGCAACGGTATGAACACTGAAGCTTTCTTT.

In nucleotides, the CDR3 is TGTGCCAGCAGTTACTCCCGGGACAGGGGTGGATCCGAGCAGTACTTC. Translated, it gives CASSYSRDRGGSEQYF. The chain carries TRBV12-3 or TRBV12-4 and TRBJ2-7, with 10 bases aligning to TRBD1. The length of the CDR3 is 16 residues. With 4 bases clipped from V and 6 bases from J, the junction kept 12 bases outside the gene matches.

J is TRBJ2-7 and V is TRBV10-3; the D gene is possibly TRBD2 (5 bases). The CDR3 extends over 14 amino acids. Germline V gene lookup returns CDR1 ENHRY and CDR2 SYGVKD. The germline V and J ends were trimmed by 4 bases and 3 bases, with 13 bases remaining between them. In DNA form, the CDR3 reads TGTGCCATCAGTGTTAGACTAACCAACTACGAGCAGTACTTC. Its protein is CAISVRLTNYEQYF.

The rearrangement links TRBV7-2 to TRBJ1-4; unclear D gene. V was shortened by 2 bases and J by 7 bases, with 17 bases between the two germline ends. This CDR3 has 16 amino acids. CDR1 and CDR2 (germline): SGHTA, FQGNSA. The CDR3 reads CASSLISGQLSEKLFF. CDR3 bases: TGTGCCAGCAGCTTAATCTCTGGGCAATTAAGTGAAAAACTGTTTTTT.

The rearrangement uses TRBV2 and TRBJ1-1, with 9 bases that match TRBD1. Trimming took 5 bases from V and 5 from J; bases not matched to a gene: 6. The CDR3 totals 14 residues. CDR1 and CDR2 from the germline V gene are SNHLY and FYNNEI. Here the CDR3 DNA reads TGTGCCAGCAGTAAAACAGGGGGCGCGACTGAAGCTTTCTTT. Translated, it gives CASSKTGGATEAFF.

The J gene is TRBJ2-3, the V gene TRBV6-8; D ambiguous. The CDR3 is made up of 16 amino acids. The germline V gene has CDR1 MNHGY and CDR2 SAAAGT. V lost 5 bases and J 5 bases, leaving 20 bases between the germline ends. CDR3 in amino acids: CASSDPGLGPGDTQYF. For the CDR3, the DNA is TGTGCCAGCAGTGATCCGGGCCTCGGTCCTGGAGATACGCAGTATTTT.

This clonotype was detected a few times. The chain joins TRBV12-3 or TRBV12-4 to TRBJ2-7, with D unresolved. The CDR3 length is 11 residues. V lost 7 bases, J lost 5 bases, and 9 bases lay in between. CDR3 sequence reads: CASKNLHEQYF. The CDR3 coding sequence is TGTGCCAGCAAAAACCTCCACGAGCAGTACTTC.

The V gene is TRBV7-3, the J gene TRBJ1-1; tentative D call: TRBD1 (6 bases). This CDR3 has 15 amino acids. CDR1 SGHTA and CDR2 FQGTGA come from the germline V gene. Trimming pared 5 bases from V and 0 bases from J, leaving 13 bases between. The CDR3 DNA reads TGTGCCAGCAGCCTAGCGGGGGGCTTGAACACTGAAGCTTTCTTT. Translating gives CASSLAGGLNTEAFF. Full variable domain (missing parts from reference TRBV7-3 and TRBJ1-1): GAGVSQTPSNKVTEKGKYVELRCDPISGHTALYWYRQSLGQGPEFLIYFQGTGAADDSGLPNDRFFAVRPEGSVSTLKIQRTERGDSAVYLCASSLAGGLNTEAFFGQGTRLTVV.

The chain employs TRBV11-2 and TRBJ2-7; TRBD2 aligns across 8 bases. V shed 3 bases and J 3 bases; nucleotides not matched to a gene: 7. Germline lookup yields CDR1 SGHAT and CDR2 FQNNGV. The CDR3 is 15 amino acids. The CDR3 DNA reads TGTGCCAGCAGCTTTAGTCCCGGGACTAGCTACGAGCAGTACTTC. It codes for CASSFSPGTSYEQYF.

The sample holds many counts of this clonotype. This chain joins TRBV27 and TRBJ2-7; the D gene could be TRBD1 or TRBD2 (5 bases each). Germline V gene data show CDR1 as MNHEY and CDR2 as SMNVEV (reference sequence). V shed 4 bases and J shed 2 bases, with 24 bases lying between them. This CDR3 is built from 18 residues. For the CDR3, the DNA is TGTGCCAGCAGTTCTCCCGGTGGTCGTCGGGGCGCACCCTACGAGCAGTACTTC. As protein: CASSSPGGRRGAPYEQYF.

The V gene is TRBV18, the J gene TRBJ2-2, with 7 nucleotides matching TRBD1. Unmatched junction bases numbered 8, after V lost 6 bases and J lost 7 bases. CDR3 length: 14 residues. The germline V gene has CDR1 KGHSH and CDR2 LQKENI. The CDR3 loop reads CASSPGQADGELFF. DNA for the CDR3: TGTGCCAGCTCCCCAGGACAGGCCGACGGGGAGCTGTTTTTT.

The rearrangement uses TRBV28 and TRBJ1-1; D not certain. Germline CDR1 reads MDHEN; CDR2 reads SYDVKM. V was pared by 5 bases and J by 1 base, with 11 bases between. The CDR3 is 14 residues long. The CDR3 loop is CASSPFWGNTEAFF. The CDR3 DNA is TGTGCCAGCAGTCCCTTTTGGGGGAACACTGAAGCTTTCTTT.

In this sample, this clonotype turned up a few times. This chain joins TRBV28 and TRBJ2-2, with 11 bases that match TRBD2. The trim removed 6 bases at V and 6 bases at J, leaving 12 bases unmatched. The length of the CDR3 is 17 residues. CDR1 and CDR2 from the germline V gene are MDHEN and SYDVKM. The CDR3 reads CASSNSGRAQMSGELFF. The CDR3 region has the DNA TGTGCCAGCAGCAATAGCGGGAGGGCACAGATGTCCGGGGAGCTGTTTTTT. The full variable domain, its missing parts supplied by reference TRBV28 and TRBJ2-2, is DVKVTQSSRYLVKRTGEKVFLECVQDMDHENMFWYRQDPGLGLRLIYFSYDVKMKEKGDIPEGYSVSREKKERFSLILESASTNQTSMYLCASSNSGRAQMSGELFFGEGSRLTVL.

The V gene is TRBV9, the J gene TRBJ2-1, with 11 nucleotides matching TRBD2. Germline CDR1 SGDLS, CDR2 YYNGEE. Trimming cost V 1 base and J 10 bases; bases outside gene matches: 10. There are 16 residues in the CDR3. The CDR3 coding sequence is TGTGCCAGCAGCGTAACCGGGACTAGCGGTCTAATGGAGCAGTTCTTC. Its protein is CASSVTGTSGLMEQFF. Using reference TRBV9 and TRBJ2-1 for the parts outside the CDR3, the full variable domain is DSGVTQTPKHLITATGQRVTLRCSPRSGDLSVYWYQQSLDQGLQFLIQYYNGEERAKGNILERFSAQQFPDLHSELNLSSLELGDSALYFCASSVTGTSGLMEQFFGPGTRLTVL.

The V gene is TRBV29-1, the J gene TRBJ2-7; 7 positions agree with TRBD1. Germline values: CDR1 SQVTM, CDR2 ANQGSEA. J gave up 2 bases and V 6 bases, and 10 bases lay outside the gene matches. The CDR3 covers 14 residues. The DNA of the CDR3 is TGCAGCGTGGCCCGGGACAGCGATACCTACGAGCAGTACTTC. Protein product: CSVARDSDTYEQYF.

The chain is built from TRBV11-2 and TRBJ1-5; 7 bases are shared with TRBD1. Germline CDR1 and CDR2: SGHAT and FQNNGV. V shed 5 bases, J shed 1 base, and the junction held 8 bases outside the gene matches. This CDR3 region has 16 residues. CDR3 sequence reads: CASSPVTGRSNQPQHF. The CDR3 region has the DNA TGTGCCAGCAGCCCCGTGACAGGGAGGAGCAATCAGCCCCAGCATTTT.

This clonotype was found a few times. CDR3 region: CASSSRLEATDTQYF. The CDR3 DNA is TGTGCCAGCAGCTCACGACTAGAAGCAACAGATACGCAGTATTTT. The chain links TRBV7-9 to TRBJ2-3; D is perhaps TRBD2 (6 bases). Trimming shortened V by 4 bases and J by 3 bases, and 14 bases separated the two germline ends. The CDR3 is made up of 15 amino acids. CDR1 and CDR2 (germline): SEHNR, FQNEAQ (reference sequence). Variable domain in full (rest from reference TRBV7-9 and TRBJ2-3): DTGVSQNPRHKITKRGQNVTFRCDPISEHNRLYWYRQTLGQGPEFLTYFQNEAQLEKSRLLSDRFSAERPKGSFSTLEIQRTEQGDSAMYLCASSSRLEATDTQYFGPGTRLTVL.

At least ten counts were recorded for this clonotype. The rearrangement joins TRBV4-1 to TRBJ1-6; weak D call: TRBD1 (5 bases). CDR3 length: 13 residues. Between the trimmed V and J ends, which lost 0 bases and 9 bases, there was a span of 6 bases. CDR1 and CDR2 (germline): MGHRA, YSYEKL. CDR3 loop: CASSQDGGSPLHF. CDR3 in DNA: TGCGCCAGCAGCCAAGACGGGGGTTCACCCCTCCACTTT.

This clonotype was detected ten times or more. The chain employs TRBV28 and TRBJ2-3, with 7 bases that match TRBD1. Trimming at V came to 6 bases and at J to 2 bases, leaving 5 bases not matched to a gene. Per the germline V gene, CDR1 is MDHEN and CDR2 is SYDVKM. The CDR3 contains 14 residues. In DNA form, the CDR3 reads TGTGCCAGCAGCAAACAGGGGCCCACAGATACGCAGTATTTT. As protein: CASSKQGPTDTQYF.